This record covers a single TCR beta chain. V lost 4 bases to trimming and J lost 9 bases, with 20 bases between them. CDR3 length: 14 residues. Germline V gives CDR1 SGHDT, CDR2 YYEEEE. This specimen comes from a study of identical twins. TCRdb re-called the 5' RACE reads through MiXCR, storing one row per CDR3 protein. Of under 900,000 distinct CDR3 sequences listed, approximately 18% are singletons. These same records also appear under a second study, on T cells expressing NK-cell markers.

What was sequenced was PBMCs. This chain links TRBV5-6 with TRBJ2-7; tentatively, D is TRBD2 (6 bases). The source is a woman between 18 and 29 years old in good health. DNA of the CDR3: TGTGCCAGCAGCGCAGGAGGGCGCGGTTTGGGGCAGTACTTC. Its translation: CASSAGGRGLGQYF.